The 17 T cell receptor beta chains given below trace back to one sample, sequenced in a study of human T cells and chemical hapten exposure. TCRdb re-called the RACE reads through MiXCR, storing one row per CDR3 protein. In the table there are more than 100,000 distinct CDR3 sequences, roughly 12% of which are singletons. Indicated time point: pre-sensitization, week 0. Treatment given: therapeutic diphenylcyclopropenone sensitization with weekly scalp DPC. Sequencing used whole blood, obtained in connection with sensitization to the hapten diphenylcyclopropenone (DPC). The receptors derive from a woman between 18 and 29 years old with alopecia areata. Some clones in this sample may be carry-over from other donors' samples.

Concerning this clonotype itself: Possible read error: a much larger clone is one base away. The CDR3: CASSSTGTYVQYF. The CDR3 DNA sequence: TGTGCCAGCAGCTCGACAGGGACCTACGTGCAGTACTTC. The chain couples TRBV3-2 to TRBJ2-7; TRBD1, the D gene given by the table, was not confirmed from the DNA. TRBV3-2 is given as a pseudogene. The CDR3 runs 13 residues.

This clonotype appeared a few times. The DNA of the CDR3 is TGTGCCAGCAGCCAAGGAATGAACAGGGGGCAAGAGACCCAGTACTTC. Protein sequence: CASSQGMNRGQETQYF. The rearrangement uses TRBV4-2 and TRBJ2-5; 8 nucleotides align to TRBD1. V was clipped by 1 base and J by 2 bases; unmatched bases: 6. CDR1 and CDR2 (germline): LGHNA, YNFKEQ. This CDR3 has 16 amino acids.

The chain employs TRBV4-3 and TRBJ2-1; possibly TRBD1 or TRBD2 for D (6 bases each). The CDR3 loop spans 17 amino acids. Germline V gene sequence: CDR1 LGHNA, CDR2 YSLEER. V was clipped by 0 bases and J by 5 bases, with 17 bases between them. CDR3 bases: TGCGCCAGCAGCCAAGATCCCGGACGGGGGCTCAACAATGAGCAGTTCTTC. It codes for CASSQDPGRGLNNEQFF.

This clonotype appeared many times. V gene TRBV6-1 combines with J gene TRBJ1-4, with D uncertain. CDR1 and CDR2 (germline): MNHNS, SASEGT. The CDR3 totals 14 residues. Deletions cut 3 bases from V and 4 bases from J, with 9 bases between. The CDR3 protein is CASSEVENNEKLFF. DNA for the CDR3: TGTGCCAGCAGTGAGGTGGAGAATAATGAAAAACTGTTTTTT.

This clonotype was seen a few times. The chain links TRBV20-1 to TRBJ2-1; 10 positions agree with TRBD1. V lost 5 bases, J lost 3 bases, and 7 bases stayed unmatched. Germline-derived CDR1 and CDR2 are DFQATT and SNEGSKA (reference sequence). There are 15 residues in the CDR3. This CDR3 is CSAGHRDRGYNEQFF. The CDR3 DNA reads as TGCAGTGCTGGACACCGGGACAGGGGCTACAATGAGCAGTTCTTC.

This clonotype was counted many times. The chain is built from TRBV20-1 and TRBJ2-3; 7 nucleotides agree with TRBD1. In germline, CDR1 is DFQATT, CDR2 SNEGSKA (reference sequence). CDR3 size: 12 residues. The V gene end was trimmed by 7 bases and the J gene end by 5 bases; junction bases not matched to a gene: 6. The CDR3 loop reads CSGERDRDTQYF. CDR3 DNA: TGCAGTGGGGAACGGGACAGAGATACGCAGTATTTT.

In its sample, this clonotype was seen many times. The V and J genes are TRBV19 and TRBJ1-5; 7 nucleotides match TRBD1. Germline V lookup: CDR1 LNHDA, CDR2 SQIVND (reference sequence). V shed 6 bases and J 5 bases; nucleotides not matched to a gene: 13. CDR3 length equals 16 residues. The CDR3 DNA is TGTGCCAGTAGCCGACACCGGACTCAGGGGGATCAGCCCCAGCATTTT. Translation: CASSRHRTQGDQPQHF.

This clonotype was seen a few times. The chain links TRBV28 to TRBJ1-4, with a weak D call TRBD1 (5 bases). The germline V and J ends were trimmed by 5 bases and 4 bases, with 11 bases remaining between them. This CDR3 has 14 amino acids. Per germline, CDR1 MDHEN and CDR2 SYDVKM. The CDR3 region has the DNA TGTGCCAGCAGTCCACGGGACCGTAATGAAAAACTGTTTTTT. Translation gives CASSPRDRNEKLFF.

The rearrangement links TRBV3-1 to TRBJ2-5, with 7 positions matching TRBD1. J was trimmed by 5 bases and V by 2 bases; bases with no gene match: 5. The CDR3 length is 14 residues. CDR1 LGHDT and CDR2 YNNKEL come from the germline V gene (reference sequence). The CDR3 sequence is CASSQRQGGETQYF. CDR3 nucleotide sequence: TGTGCCAGCAGCCAACGACAGGGCGGCGAGACCCAGTACTTC.

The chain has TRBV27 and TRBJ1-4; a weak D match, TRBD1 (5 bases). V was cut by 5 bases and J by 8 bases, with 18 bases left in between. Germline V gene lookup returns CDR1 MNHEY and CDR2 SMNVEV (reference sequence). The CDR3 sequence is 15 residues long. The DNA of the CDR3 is TGTGCCAGCAGTGGAATACCGGGACGTCGGGAAAAACTGTTTTTT. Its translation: CASSGIPGRREKLFF. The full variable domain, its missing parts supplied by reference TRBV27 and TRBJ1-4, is EAQVTQNPRYLITVTGKKLTVTCSQNMNHEYMSWYRQDPGLGLRQIYYSMNVEVTDKGDVPEGYKVSRKEKRNFPLILESPSPNQTSLYFCASSGIPGRREKLFFGSGTQLSVL.

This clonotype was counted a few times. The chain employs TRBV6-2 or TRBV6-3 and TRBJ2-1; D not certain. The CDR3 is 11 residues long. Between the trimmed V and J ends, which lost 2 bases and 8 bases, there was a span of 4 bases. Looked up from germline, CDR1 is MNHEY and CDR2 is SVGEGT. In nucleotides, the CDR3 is TGTGCCAGCAGTTACATCCATGAGCAGTTCTTC. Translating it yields CASSYIHEQFF.

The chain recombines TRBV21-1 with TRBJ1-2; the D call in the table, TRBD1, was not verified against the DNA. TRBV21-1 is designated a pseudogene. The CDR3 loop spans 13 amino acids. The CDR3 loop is CASSNGQGICYTF. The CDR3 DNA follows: TGTGCCAGCAGCAACGGACAGGGGATATGCTACACCTTC.

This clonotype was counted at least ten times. The CDR3 here is CASSIGGTGDQETQYF. DNA for the CDR3: TGTGCCAGTAGTATCGGTGGGACAGGGGATCAAGAGACCCAGTACTTC. The chain employs TRBV19 and TRBJ2-5, with 10 positions matching TRBD1. V was clipped by 3 bases and J by 2 bases; unmatched bases: 6. CDR1 is LNHDA, CDR2 SQIVND, per germline (reference sequence). There are 16 residues in the CDR3.

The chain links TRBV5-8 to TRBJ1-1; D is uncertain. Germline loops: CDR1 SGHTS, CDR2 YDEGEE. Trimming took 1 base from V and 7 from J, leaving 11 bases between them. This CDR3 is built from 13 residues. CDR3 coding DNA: TGTGCCAGCAGCTTGTGGGGTGGAGGTGAAGCTTTCTTT. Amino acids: CASSLWGGGEAFF.

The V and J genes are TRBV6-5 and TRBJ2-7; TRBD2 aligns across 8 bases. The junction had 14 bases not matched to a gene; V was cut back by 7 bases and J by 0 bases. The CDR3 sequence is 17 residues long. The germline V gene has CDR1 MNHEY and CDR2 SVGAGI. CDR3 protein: CASTPSYGRGDSYEQYF. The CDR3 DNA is TGTGCCAGCACTCCATCCTACGGGCGGGGGGACTCCTACGAGCAGTACTTC.

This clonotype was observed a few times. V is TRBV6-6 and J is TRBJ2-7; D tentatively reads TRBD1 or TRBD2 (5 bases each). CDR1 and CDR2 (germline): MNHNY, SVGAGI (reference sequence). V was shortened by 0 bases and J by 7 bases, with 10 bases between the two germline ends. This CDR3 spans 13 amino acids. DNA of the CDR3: TGTGCCAGCAGTTACTCCTGGGACGGGGAGCAGTACTTC. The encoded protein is CASSYSWDGEQYF.

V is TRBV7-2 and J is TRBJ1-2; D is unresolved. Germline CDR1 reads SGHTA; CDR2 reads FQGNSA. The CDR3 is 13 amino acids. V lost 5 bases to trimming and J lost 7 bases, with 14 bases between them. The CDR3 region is CASSPEAGFGYTF. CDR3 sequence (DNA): TGTGCCAGCAGCCCCGAGGCGGGGTTTGGCTACACCTTC.